This record concerns one TCR beta chain sequence. CDR3 length: 15 residues. Trimming took 3 bases from V and 4 from J; bases not matched to a gene: 7. Germline CDR1 reads SGHRS; CDR2 reads YFSETQ. The source of the sample is a study of blood T cell repertoires in COVID-19. Study summary: Sample material is recorded as cDNA or gDNA derived from T cells, B-cell-depleted T cells, or PBMCs.

Methods used by the authors: Nucleated cell counts were estimated from reference gene primer amplification. Assay used: immunoSEQ multiplex PCR; TCRdb lists only in-frame clones, some missing. V and J calls and clone size are those listed in that table; D and trimming were worked out from the DNA. The sample lists 150,000 or so clones, 92% occurring once. Seattle researchers signed up patients amid active infection and tracked them longitudinally. The V gene is TRBV5-1, the J gene TRBJ1-1; the match to TRBD1 covers 9 bases. This clonotype was sampled from a man under 40 with COVID-19, enrolled during active disease. The sample was peripheral blood. The chain's CDR3 is CASSWTGTGFTEAFF. Here the CDR3 DNA reads TGCGCCAGCAGCTGGACCGGGACAGGGTTCACTGAAGCTTTCTTT.